What follows are 26 T cell receptor beta chains derived from one specimen sequenced in a study of blood T cell repertoires in COVID-19. Only in-frame clones appear in the TCRdb table, and some are missing; sequencing was by immunoSEQ multiplex PCR. Of a few hundred thousand clones listed, roughly nine tenths are singletons. The specimen was peripheral blood. Receptor source: a woman aged 25-40 years with COVID-19, enrolled during active disease.

The chain combines TRBV5-1 with TRBJ1-6; D unclear. V lost 1 base and J 5 bases, leaving 10 bases between the germline ends. The CDR3 has 15 amino acids. Per the germline V gene, CDR1 is SGHRS and CDR2 is YFSETQ. The CDR3 region has the DNA TGCGCCAGCAGCTTGAGGCGGGATAATAATTCACCCCTCCACTTT. This translates into CASSLRRDNNSPLHF.

The rearrangement uses TRBV24-1 and TRBJ1-1, with D possibly being TRBD1 (5 bases). This CDR3 spans 13 amino acids. Trimming left V 10 bases short and J 5 bases short, with 16 bases between. Germline-derived CDR1 and CDR2 are KGHDR and SFDVKD. The CDR3 spells CATVGGGGTEAFF. The CDR3 bases are TGTGCCACAGTTGGGGGGGGAGGAACTGAAGCTTTCTTT.

Only one count was recorded for this clone. The V gene is TRBV5-1, the J gene TRBJ1-6; the D gene is possibly TRBD1 (5 bases). This CDR3 contains 14 residues. Trimming took 1 base from V and 9 from J, leaving 11 bases between them. Germline V lookup: CDR1 SGHRS, CDR2 YFSETQ. As DNA, the CDR3 is TGCGCCAGCAGCTTGACCAGCCAGGGTTCACCCCTCCACTTT. This encodes CASSLTSQGSPLHF.

This chain links TRBV7-6 with TRBJ2-5; 10 positions match TRBD2. This CDR3 contains 14 residues. Trimming removed 5 bases from V and 4 bases from J; junction bases left unmatched: 4. Germline values: CDR1 SGHVS, CDR2 FNYEAQ. The CDR3 coding sequence is TGTGCCAGCAGCCATAGCGGGGGGCGAGAGACCCAGTACTTC. Amino acid sequence: CASSHSGGRETQYF.

V gene TRBV11-2 combines with J gene TRBJ2-3, with 11 nucleotides matching TRBD2. V was pared by 5 bases and J by 2 bases, with 3 bases of the junction left unmatched. CDR3 length: 15 residues. Germline values: CDR1 SGHAT, CDR2 FQNNGV. In DNA form, the CDR3 reads TGTGCCAGCAGCCAACTAGCGGGGGACACAGATACGCAGTATTTT. This translates into CASSQLAGDTDTQYF.

This clone came up once. The chain employs TRBV3-1 (or the pseudogene TRBV3-2) and TRBJ1-3; 8 bases agree with TRBD1. The CDR3 contains 16 residues. The V and J ends lost 4 bases and 2 bases, in that order; junction bases with no gene match: 7. Germline CDR1 LGHDT, CDR2 YNNKEL (reference sequence). The CDR3 coding sequence is TGTGCCAGCAGCCTGCGTGCAGGGGGCACTGGAAACACCATATATTTT. It encodes CASSLRAGGTGNTIYF.

The rearrangement joins TRBV19 to TRBJ1-1; 10 nucleotides agree with TRBD1. The trim removed 6 bases at V and 4 bases at J, leaving 2 bases unmatched. The CDR3 sequence is 13 residues long. CDR1 and CDR2 from the germline V gene are LNHDA and SQIVND (reference sequence). This CDR3 reads CASRGQGFTEAFF. CDR3 sequence (DNA): TGTGCCAGTAGGGGACAGGGGTTCACTGAAGCTTTCTTT.

The rearrangement uses TRBV10-2 and TRBJ2-7, with TRBD2 matching 9 bases. Germline CDR1 is WSHSY and CDR2 is SAAADI. The ends lost 10 bases at V and 7 bases at J; junction bases unmatched: 8. CDR3 size: 12 residues. CDR3 in amino acids: CATASLAGEQYV. The CDR3 DNA reads TGCGCCACCGCCTCCCTAGCGGGGGAGCAGTACGTC.

The V and J genes are TRBV5-4 and TRBJ1-1, with 12 bases aligning to TRBD1. J gave up 6 bases and V 5 bases, and 2 bases lay outside the gene matches. In germline, CDR1 is SGHNT, CDR2 YYREEE (reference sequence). The CDR3 has 13 residues. CDR3 DNA: TGTGCCAGCAGTCGGGACAGGGGGCCTGAAGCTTTCTTT. As protein: CASSRDRGPEAFF.

The chain recombines TRBV6-2 or TRBV6-3 with TRBJ2-1; D may be TRBD1 (5 bases). Per the germline V gene, CDR1 is MNHEY and CDR2 is SVGEGT. This CDR3 is built from 11 residues. V was pared by 4 bases and J by 10 bases, with 8 bases between. The CDR3 region is CASSLRTEQFF. DNA for the CDR3: TGTGCCAGCAGTTTGCGGACAGAGCAGTTCTTC.

The J gene is TRBJ1-4, the V gene TRBV6-5; 10 positions match TRBD1. The CDR3 runs to 14 residues. The V and J ends lost 6 bases and 8 bases, in that order; junction bases with no gene match: 6. The germline CDR1 and CDR2 sequences are MNHEY and SVGAGI. CDR3 nucleotides: TGTGCCAGCAGAGGGACAGGGGTTCGGGAAAAACTGTTTTTT. Its translation: CASRGTGVREKLFF.

V usage is TRBV24-1 and J usage is TRBJ1-2, with D unclear. The CDR3 has 14 amino acids. From germline, CDR1 is KGHDR and CDR2 SFDVKD. Deletions cut 9 bases from V and 3 bases from J, with 16 bases between. The CDR3 sequence: CATVVQTLHYGYTF. The CDR3 region has the DNA TGTGCCACCGTTGTTCAGACACTCCACTATGGCTACACCTTC.

The chain has TRBV7-9 and TRBJ1-2; the D gene is possibly TRBD1 (6 bases). In germline, CDR1 is SEHNR, CDR2 FQNEAQ (reference sequence). V was shortened by 5 bases and J by 4 bases, with 23 bases between the two germline ends. There are 17 residues in the CDR3. In DNA, the CDR3 is TGTGCCAGCAGCATGCTAGGGATGGGGGCGATGAGCTATGGCTACACCTTC. This codes for CASSMLGMGAMSYGYTF.

The V call is TRBV11-2, the J call TRBJ2-7, with 7 bases that match TRBD1. Germline CDR1 is SGHAT and CDR2 is FQNNGV. The length of the CDR3 is 13 residues. V shed 5 bases and J 2 bases; nucleotides not matched to a gene: 3. Here the CDR3 DNA reads TGTGCCAGCAGCGTAGGGACAGCCTACGAGCAGTACGTC. Residues: CASSVGTAYEQYV.

V is TRBV10-3 and J is TRBJ1-4; D remains unclear. The CDR3 length is 13 residues. V lost 2 bases and J lost 4, with 5 bases in between. Germline V lookup: CDR1 ENHRY, CDR2 SYGVKD. The CDR3 sequence is CAISERSNEKLFF. The CDR3 coding sequence is TGTGCCATCAGTGAGCGGAGTAATGAAAAACTGTTTTTT.

The chain has TRBV5-1 and TRBJ1-1; TRBD1 agrees at 10 bases. The CDR3 extends over 14 amino acids. The germline gives CDR1 SGHRS, CDR2 YFSETQ. Germline trimming cut 8 bases from V and 5 bases from J; bases unmatched to any gene: 9. The CDR3 nucleotides are TGCGCCAGTCACCGGGACAGGGGATTTACTGAAGCTTTCTTT. Amino acids: CASHRDRGFTEAFF.

The V gene is TRBV6-5, the J gene TRBJ1-4; a weak D match, TRBD1 (6 bases). Germline loops: CDR1 MNHEY, CDR2 SVGAGI. This CDR3 contains 14 residues. V lost 5 bases to trimming and J lost 5 bases, with 12 bases between them. The CDR3 sequence is CASSRTVSNEKLFF. CDR3 sequence (DNA): TGTGCCAGCAGTAGGACAGTTTCAAATGAAAAACTGTTTTTT.

CDR3 sequence: CASSQVVRSNTEAFF. The CDR3 DNA follows: TGCGCCAGCAGCCAAGTAGTCCGGTCGAACACTGAAGCTTTCTTT. The V call is TRBV4-1, the J call TRBJ1-1; D unresolved. CDR1 and CDR2 (germline): MGHRA, YSYEKL. The CDR3 sequence is 15 residues long. V shed 1 base and J shed 1 base, with 10 bases lying between them.

On this clone itself: The same CDR3 is also encoded by other DNA sequences in this sample. V gene TRBV6-5 combines with J gene TRBJ1-2, with D tentatively TRBD1 (6 bases). The CDR3 totals 14 residues. Per the germline V gene, CDR1 is MNHEY and CDR2 is SVGAGI. V lost 5 bases to trimming and J lost 3 bases, with 13 bases between them. In DNA form, the CDR3 reads TGTGCCAGCAGTCTACAAGCAGGGGACTATGGCTACACCTTC. Amino acid sequence: CASSLQAGDYGYTF.

The V call is TRBV6-5, the J call TRBJ2-3, with D perhaps matching TRBD2 (7 bases). The CDR3 is 15 residues long. Between the trimmed V and J ends, which lost 4 bases and 4 bases, there was a span of 15 bases. Germline CDR1 and CDR2: MNHEY and SVGAGI. CDR3 protein: CASSSGGPVSDTQYF. DNA for the CDR3: TGTGCCAGCAGTTCCGGGGGGCCGGTTTCAGATACGCAGTATTTT.

This chain connects TRBV11-2 to TRBJ1-3, with TRBD1 matching over 8 bases. The V gene's germline CDR1 is SGHAT and CDR2 FQNNGV. After removal of 4 bases from V and 2 bases from J, the junction contained 4 bases not matched to a gene. The CDR3 sequence is 15 residues long. CDR3 DNA: TGTGCCAGCAGCTCGGCGACAGGGGCTGGAAACACCATATATTTT. This encodes CASSSATGAGNTIYF.

V and J are TRBV4-2 and TRBJ1-2, with D uncertain. This CDR3 is 15 amino acids long. Germline V gene lookup returns CDR1 LGHNA and CDR2 YNFKEQ. V was cut by 0 bases and J by 8 bases, with 16 bases left in between. The CDR3, as DNA: TGTGCCAGCAGCCAAGATACGGCGGCGCTGCGGGGCTACACCTTC. It translates to CASSQDTAALRGYTF.

J is TRBJ2-5 and V is TRBV10-1, with 8 positions matching TRBD2. Germline V lookup: CDR1 WNHNN, CDR2 SYGVQD (reference sequence). The V gene end was trimmed by 5 bases and the J gene end by 6 bases; junction bases not matched to a gene: 8. The CDR3 runs to 14 residues. CDR3 sequence reads: CASSINGGAKTQYF. In nucleotides, the CDR3 is TGCGCCAGCAGTATTAACGGGGGGGCCAAGACCCAGTACTTC.

This chain uses TRBV6-2 or TRBV6-3 with TRBJ1-6; the match to TRBD1 covers 9 bases. The CDR3 spans 15 residues. Trimming took 4 bases from V and 7 from J; bases not matched to a gene: 5. CDR1 is MNHEY and CDR2 is SVGEGT in the germline V gene. As DNA, the CDR3 is TGTGCCAGCAGTTCACCCGGGACAGGGAATTCACCCCTCCACTTT. Its translation is CASSSPGTGNSPLHF.

This chain joins TRBV10-2 and TRBJ2-1; possibly TRBD2 for D (7 bases). The V end was cut by 2 bases, the J end by 8 bases, with 19 bases between. This CDR3 spans 16 amino acids. The germline CDR1 and CDR2 sequences are WSHSY and SAAADI. CDR3 DNA: TGCGCCAGCAGTGAGGAAGGGTGGGGGGGCCCGCATGAGCAGTTCTTC. This sequence encodes CASSEEGWGGPHEQFF.

This clone was seen a handful of times. The chain links TRBV11-3 to TRBJ2-2, with TRBD1 identical over 9 bases. Germline loops: CDR1 SGHNT, CDR2 YENEEA. The CDR3 sequence is 15 residues long. The trim removed 4 bases at V and 6 bases at J, leaving 6 bases unmatched. The CDR3 DNA reads as TGTGCCAGCAGCTCCCAACAGGGGGCAGCCGGGGAGCTGTTTTTT. Protein: CASSSQQGAAGELFF.